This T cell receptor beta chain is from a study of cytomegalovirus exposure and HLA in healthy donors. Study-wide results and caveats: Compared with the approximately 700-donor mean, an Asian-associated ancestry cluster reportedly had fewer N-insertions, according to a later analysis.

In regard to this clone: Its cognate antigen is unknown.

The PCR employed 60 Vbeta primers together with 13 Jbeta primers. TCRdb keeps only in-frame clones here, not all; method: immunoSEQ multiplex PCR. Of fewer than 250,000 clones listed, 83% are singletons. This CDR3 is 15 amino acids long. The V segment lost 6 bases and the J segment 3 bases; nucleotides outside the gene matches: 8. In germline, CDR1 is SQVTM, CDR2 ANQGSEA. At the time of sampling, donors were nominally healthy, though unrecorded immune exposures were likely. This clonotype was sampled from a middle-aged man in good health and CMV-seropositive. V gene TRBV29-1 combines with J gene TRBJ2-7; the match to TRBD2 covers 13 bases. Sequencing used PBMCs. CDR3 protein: CSVVAGLAGIYEQYF. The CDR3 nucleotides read TGCAGCGTCGTAGCGGGACTAGCGGGGATCTACGAGCAGTACTTC.